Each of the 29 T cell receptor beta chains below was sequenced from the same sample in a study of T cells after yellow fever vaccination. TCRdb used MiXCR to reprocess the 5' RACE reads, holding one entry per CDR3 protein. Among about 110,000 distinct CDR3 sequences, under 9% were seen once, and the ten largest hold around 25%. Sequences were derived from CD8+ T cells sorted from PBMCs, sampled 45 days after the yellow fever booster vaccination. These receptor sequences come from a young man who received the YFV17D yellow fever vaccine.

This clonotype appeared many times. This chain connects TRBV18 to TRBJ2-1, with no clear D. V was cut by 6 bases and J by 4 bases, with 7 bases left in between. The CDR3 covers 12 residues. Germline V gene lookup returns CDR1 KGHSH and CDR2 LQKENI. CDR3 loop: CASSPNYNEQFF. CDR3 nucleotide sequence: TGTGCCAGCTCGCCGAATTACAATGAGCAGTTCTTC.

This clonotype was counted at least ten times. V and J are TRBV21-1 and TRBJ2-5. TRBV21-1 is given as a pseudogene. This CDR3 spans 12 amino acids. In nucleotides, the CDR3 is TGTGCCAGCAGACACATCCAAGAGACCCAGTACTTC. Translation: CASRHIQETQYF.

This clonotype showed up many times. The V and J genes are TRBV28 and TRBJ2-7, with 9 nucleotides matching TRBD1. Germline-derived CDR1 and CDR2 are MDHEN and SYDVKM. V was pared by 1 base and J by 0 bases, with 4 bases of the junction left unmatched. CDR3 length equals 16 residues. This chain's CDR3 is CASSLSGQGFSYEQYF. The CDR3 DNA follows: TGTGCCAGCAGTTTATCGGGACAGGGTTTCTCCTACGAGCAGTACTTC.

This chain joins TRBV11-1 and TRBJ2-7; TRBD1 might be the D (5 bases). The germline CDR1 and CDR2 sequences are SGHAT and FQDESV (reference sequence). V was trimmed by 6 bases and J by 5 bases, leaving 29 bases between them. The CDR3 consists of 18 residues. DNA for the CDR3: TGTGCCAGCAGTCCAAAGGGGCCGGTCTACTCGGACCAGGACGAGCAGTACTTC. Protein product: CASSPKGPVYSDQDEQYF.

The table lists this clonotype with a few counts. The CDR3 DNA is TGTGCCAGCAGCGTCGGGGGCGATTCCTATCACAATGAGCAGTTCTTC. It encodes CASSVGGDSYHNEQFF. The gene calls are TRBV9 and TRBJ2-1; D assignment may be TRBD1 or TRBD2 (6 bases each). The CDR3 loop spans 16 amino acids. Germline loops: CDR1 SGDLS, CDR2 YYNGEE. V was shortened by 2 bases and J by 5 bases, with 17 bases between the two germline ends.

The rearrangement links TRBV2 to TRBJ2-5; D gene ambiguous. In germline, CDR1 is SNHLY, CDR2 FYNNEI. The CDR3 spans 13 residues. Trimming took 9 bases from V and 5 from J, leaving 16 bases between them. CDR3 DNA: TGTGCCAGAACAGACGGCACCGGGGAGACCCAGTACTTC. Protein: CARTDGTGETQYF.

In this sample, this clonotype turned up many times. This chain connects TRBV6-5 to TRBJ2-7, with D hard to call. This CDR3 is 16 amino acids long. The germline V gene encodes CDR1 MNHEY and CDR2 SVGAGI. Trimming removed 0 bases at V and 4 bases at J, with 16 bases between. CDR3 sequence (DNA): TGTGCCAGCAGTTACTCGGCCCGGTACCTCGGGTACGAGCAGTACTTC. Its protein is CASSYSARYLGYEQYF.

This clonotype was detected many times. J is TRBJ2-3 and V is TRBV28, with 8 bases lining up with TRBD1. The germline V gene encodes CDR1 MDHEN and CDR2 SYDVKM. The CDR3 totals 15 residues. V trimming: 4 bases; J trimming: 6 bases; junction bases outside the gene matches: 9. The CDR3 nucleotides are TGTGCCAGCAGTTCGGACAGGGCCCAAGTTGATACGCAGTATTTT. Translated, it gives CASSSDRAQVDTQYF.

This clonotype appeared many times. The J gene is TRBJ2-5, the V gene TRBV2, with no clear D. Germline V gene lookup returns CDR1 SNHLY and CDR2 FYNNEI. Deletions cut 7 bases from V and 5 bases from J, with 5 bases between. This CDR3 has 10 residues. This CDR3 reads CASMAETQYF. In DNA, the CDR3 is TGTGCCAGCATGGCGGAGACCCAGTACTTC.

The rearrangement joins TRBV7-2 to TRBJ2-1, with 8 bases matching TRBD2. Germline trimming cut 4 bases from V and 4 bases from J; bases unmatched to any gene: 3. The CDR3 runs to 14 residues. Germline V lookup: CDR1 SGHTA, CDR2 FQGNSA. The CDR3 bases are TGTGCCAGCAGCTCGGGACTAGTTTACAATGAGCAGTTCTTC. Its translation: CASSSGLVYNEQFF.

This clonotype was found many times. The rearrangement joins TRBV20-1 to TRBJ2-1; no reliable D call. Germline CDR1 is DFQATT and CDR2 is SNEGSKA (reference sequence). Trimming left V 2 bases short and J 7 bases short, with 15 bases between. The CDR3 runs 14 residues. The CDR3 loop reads CSARPRYDGNEQFF. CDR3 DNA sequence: TGCAGTGCTAGACCCCGATACGATGGGAATGAGCAGTTCTTC.

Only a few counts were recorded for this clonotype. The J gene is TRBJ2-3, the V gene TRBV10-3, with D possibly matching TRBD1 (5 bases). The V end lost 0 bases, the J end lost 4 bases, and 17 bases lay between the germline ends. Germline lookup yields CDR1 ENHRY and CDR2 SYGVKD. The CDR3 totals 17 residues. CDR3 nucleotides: TGTGCCATCAGTGAGTCGACTGGGGCTGCGGTGGCAGATACGCAGTATTTT. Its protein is CAISESTGAAVADTQYF.

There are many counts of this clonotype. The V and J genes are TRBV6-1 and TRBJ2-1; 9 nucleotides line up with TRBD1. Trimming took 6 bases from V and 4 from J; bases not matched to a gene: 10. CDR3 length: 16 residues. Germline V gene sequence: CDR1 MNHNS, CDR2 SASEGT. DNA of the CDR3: TGTGCCAGCAGAAACGCCGGGACAGGGCCGTACAATGAGCAGTTCTTC. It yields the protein CASRNAGTGPYNEQFF.

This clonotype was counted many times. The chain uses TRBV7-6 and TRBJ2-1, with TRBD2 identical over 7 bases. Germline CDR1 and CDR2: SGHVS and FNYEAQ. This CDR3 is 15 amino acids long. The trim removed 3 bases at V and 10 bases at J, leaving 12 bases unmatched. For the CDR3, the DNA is TGTGCCAGCAGCTTGGTGGGAGGGGAGGGTGAGGAGCAGTTCTTC. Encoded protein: CASSLVGGEGEEQFF.

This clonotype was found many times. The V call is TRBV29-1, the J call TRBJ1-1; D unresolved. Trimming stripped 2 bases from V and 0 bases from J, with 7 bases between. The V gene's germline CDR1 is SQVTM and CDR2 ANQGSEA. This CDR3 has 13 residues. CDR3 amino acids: CSVELGLNTEAFF. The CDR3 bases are TGCAGCGTTGAATTAGGGCTGAACACTGAAGCTTTCTTT.

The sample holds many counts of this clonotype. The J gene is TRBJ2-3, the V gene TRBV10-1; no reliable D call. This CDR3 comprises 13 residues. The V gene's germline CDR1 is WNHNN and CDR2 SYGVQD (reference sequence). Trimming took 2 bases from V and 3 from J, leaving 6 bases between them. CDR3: CASSEVTTDTQYF. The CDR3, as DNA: TGCGCCAGCAGTGAGGTCACGACAGATACGCAGTATTTT.

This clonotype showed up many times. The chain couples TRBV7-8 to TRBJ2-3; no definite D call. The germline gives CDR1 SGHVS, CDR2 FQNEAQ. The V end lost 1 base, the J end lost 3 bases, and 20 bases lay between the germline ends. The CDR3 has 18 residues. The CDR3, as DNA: TGTGCCAGCAGCTTAGGGTCCCATGCCGGAGCGTTGACAGATACGCAGTATTTT. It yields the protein CASSLGSHAGALTDTQYF.

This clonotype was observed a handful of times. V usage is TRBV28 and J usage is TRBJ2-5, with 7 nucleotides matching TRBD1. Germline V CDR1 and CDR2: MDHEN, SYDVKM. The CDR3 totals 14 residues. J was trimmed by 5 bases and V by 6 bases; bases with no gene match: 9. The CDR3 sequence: CASSPQRGGETQYF. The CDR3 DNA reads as TGTGCCAGCAGCCCACAGCGAGGGGGCGAGACCCAGTACTTC.

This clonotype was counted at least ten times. The CDR3 nucleotides are TGCAGTGCCGCTACACTCACCGGGACTAGCTCTTACGAGCAGTACTTC. This encodes CSAATLTGTSSYEQYF. J is TRBJ2-7 and V is TRBV20-1, with 9 bases lining up with TRBD2. The V gene's germline CDR1 is DFQATT and CDR2 SNEGSKA (reference sequence). The trim removed 6 bases at V and 4 bases at J, leaving 16 bases unmatched. The CDR3 extends over 16 amino acids.

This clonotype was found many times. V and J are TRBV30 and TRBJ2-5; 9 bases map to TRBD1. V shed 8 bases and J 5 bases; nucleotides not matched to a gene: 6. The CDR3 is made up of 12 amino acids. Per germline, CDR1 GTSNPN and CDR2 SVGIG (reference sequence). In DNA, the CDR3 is TGTGCCAAACAGGGGGCGGGGGAGACCCAGTACTTC. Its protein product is CAKQGAGETQYF.

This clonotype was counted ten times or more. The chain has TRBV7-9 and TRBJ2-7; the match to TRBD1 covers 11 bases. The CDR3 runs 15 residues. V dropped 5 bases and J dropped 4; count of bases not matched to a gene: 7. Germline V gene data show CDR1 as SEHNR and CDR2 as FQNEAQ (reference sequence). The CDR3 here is CASSQPGQGVYEQYF. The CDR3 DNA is TGTGCCAGCAGCCAGCCGGGACAGGGGGTTTACGAGCAGTACTTC.

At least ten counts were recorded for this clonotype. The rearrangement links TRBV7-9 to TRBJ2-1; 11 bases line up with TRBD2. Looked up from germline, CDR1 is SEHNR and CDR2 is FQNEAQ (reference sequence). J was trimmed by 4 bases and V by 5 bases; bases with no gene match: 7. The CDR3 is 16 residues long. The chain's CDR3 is CASSRETSGVYNEQFF. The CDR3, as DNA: TGTGCCAGCAGCCGGGAGACTAGCGGGGTTTACAATGAGCAGTTCTTC.

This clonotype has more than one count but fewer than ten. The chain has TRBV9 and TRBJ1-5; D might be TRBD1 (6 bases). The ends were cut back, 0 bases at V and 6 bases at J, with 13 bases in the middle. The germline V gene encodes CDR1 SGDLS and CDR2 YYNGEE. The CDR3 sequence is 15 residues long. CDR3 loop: CASSVGGGLSQPQHF. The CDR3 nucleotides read TGTGCCAGCAGCGTAGGGGGGGGGCTGAGTCAGCCCCAGCATTTT.

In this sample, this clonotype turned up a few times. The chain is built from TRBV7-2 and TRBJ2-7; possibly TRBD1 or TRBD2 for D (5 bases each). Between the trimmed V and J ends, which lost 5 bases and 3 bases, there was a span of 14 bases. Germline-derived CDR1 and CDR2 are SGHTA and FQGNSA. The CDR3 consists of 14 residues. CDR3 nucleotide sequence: TGTGCCAGCAGCGTATCGGGGCTATACTACGAGCAGTACTTC. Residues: CASSVSGLYYEQYF.

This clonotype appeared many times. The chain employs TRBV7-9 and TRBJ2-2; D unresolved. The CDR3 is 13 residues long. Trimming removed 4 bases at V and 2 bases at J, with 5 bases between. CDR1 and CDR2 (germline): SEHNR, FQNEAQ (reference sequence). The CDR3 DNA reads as TGTGCCAGCAGCTCACGAAACACCGGGGAGCTGTTTTTT. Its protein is CASSSRNTGELFF. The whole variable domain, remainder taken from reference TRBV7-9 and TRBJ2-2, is DTGVSQNPRHKITKRGQNVTFRCDPISEHNRLYWYRQTLGQGPEFLTYFQNEAQLEKSRLLSDRFSAERPKGSFSTLEIQRTEQGDSAMYLCASSSRNTGELFFGEGSRLTVL.

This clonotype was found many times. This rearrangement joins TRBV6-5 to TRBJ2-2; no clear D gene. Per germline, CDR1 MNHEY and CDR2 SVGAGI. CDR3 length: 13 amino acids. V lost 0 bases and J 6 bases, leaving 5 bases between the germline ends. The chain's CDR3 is CASSYSGSGELFF. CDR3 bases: TGTGCCAGCAGTTACTCGGGGTCCGGGGAGCTGTTTTTT.

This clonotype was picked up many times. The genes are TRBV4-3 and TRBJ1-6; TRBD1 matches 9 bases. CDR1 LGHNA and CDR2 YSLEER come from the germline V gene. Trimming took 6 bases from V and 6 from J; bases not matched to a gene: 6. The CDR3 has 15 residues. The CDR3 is CASSGAGQGNSPLHF. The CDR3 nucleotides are TGCGCCAGCAGTGGGGCGGGACAGGGTAATTCACCCCTCCACTTT.

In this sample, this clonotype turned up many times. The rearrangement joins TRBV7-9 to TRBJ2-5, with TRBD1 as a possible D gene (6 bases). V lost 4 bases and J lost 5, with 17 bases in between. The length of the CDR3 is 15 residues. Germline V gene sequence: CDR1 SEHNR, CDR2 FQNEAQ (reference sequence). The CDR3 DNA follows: TGTGCCAGCAGCTCGAAGGACAGTGCGTGGGAGACCCAGTACTTC. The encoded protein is CASSSKDSAWETQYF.

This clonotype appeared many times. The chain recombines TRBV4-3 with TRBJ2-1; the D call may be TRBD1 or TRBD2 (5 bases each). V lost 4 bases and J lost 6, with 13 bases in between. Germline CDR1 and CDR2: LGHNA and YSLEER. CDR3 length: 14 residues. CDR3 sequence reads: CASSRLTGPNEQFF. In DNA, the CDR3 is TGCGCCAGCAGCCGACTTACGGGGCCCAATGAGCAGTTCTTC.